These T cell receptor beta chains were read from a single sample in a study of technical replicates of blood from a handful of donors. Sequenced by immunoSEQ multiplex PCR; TCRdb stores in-frame clones only, minus some. The table includes approximately 64,000 clones, approximately 83% detected once. Sequenced input: PBMCs. The receptors come from a human donor in good health. Some clones in this sample may be carry-over from other donors' samples. Both conserved end residues are part of each CDR3. The order of the fields is D gene, J gene, V gene, clone size, CDR3 DNA, CDR3 protein. D genes are given only for firm matches. Some rows have no size entry. The others give once, few or many, or a class for an expanded clone.

>.|TRBJ1-2|TRBV27|once
TGTGCCAGCAGTAATTCGGGGATTTTCTATGGCTACACCTTC
CASSNSGIFYGYTF
>.|TRBJ2-7|TRBV9|.
TGTGCCAGCAGCGTAGTACAGAGTAGCGAGCAGTACTTC
CASSVVQSSEQYF
>.|TRBJ1-1|TRBV4-1|.
TGCGCCAGCAGCCAAGCACAGGGAGCCACTGAAGCTTTCTTT
CASSQAQGATEAFF
>TRBD2|TRBJ2-1|TRBV9|.
TGTGCCAGCAGCGTCGCCGGGACTAGCTATGAGCAGTTCTTC
CASSVAGTSYEQFF
>TRBD2|TRBJ2-5|TRBV28|.
TGTGCCAGCAGTCCGGGGGGAGAGACCCAGTACTTC
CASSPGGETQYF
>TRBD2|TRBJ2-1|TRBV6-1|.
TGTGCCAGCAGTGGCCTTAGCGGGAGGGCGTATAGCGACAATGAGCAGTTCTTC
CASSGLSGRAYSDNEQFF
>.|TRBJ1-2|TRBV5-1|once
TGCGCCAGCAGCTTGTATAGTGGCTATGGCTACACCTTC
CASSLYSGYGYTF
>.|TRBJ1-5|TRBV18|.
TGTGCCAGCTCACCTACGCGGGATCAGCCCCAGCATTTT
CASSPTRDQPQHF
>.|TRBJ2-3|TRBV4-1|.
TGCGCCAGCAGCCAAGTCTTCTCAGATACGCAGTATTTT
CASSQVFSDTQYF
>TRBD2|TRBJ2-5|TRBV6-5|.
TGTGCCAGCAGTTACCCAGAGCGGGGGGGCTCGGAGACCCAGTACTTC
CASSYPERGGSETQYF
>.|TRBJ2-1|TRBV5-4|.
TGTGCCAGCAGCTTGAAGGCTAGCGTAGACAATGAGCAGTTCTTC
CASSLKASVDNEQFF